This TCR beta chain was documented in a study of blood T cell repertoires in COVID-19. Sequencing was performed with immunoSEQ multiplex PCR; in TCRdb, only in-frame clones are kept and a portion is missing. This table has 270,000 or so clones, roughly 81% appearing once. This CDR3 contains 13 residues. Trimming cost V 6 bases and J 0 bases, with 9 bases left between them. Per germline, CDR1 SQVTM and CDR2 ANQGSEA. Participant-given clinical history determined each cohort assignment. Up to 2 weeks before entering the study, exposed participants had met a COVID-19 case. The sample consisted of PBMCs or T cells enriched from blood (not recorded which). The receptor was isolated from a woman aged 50 to 60 who had been exposed to COVID-19. The chain has TRBV29-1 and TRBJ1-3, with no clear D. This CDR3 is CSVRTDSGNTIYF. In DNA, the CDR3 is TGCAGCGTCCGGACTGACTCTGGAAACACCATATATTTT.